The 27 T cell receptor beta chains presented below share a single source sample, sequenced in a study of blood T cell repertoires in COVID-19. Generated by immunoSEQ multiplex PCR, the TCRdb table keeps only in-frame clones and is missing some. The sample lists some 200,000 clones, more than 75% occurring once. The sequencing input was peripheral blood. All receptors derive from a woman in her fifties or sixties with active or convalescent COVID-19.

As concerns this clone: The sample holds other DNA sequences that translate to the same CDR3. This CDR3 reads CSVGQGGNSPLHF. CDR3 in DNA: TGCAGCGTAGGACAGGGGGGGAATTCACCCCTCCACTTT. This sequence joins TRBV29-1 and TRBJ1-6, with TRBD1 matching over 10 bases. V shed 6 bases and J 7 bases; nucleotides not matched to a gene: 3. This CDR3 has 13 amino acids. Germline CDR1 SQVTM, CDR2 ANQGSEA.

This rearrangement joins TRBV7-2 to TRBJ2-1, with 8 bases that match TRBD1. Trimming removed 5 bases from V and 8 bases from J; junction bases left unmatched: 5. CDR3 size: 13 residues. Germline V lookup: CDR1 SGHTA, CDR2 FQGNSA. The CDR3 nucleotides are TGTGCCAGCAGCCTAGACAGGGGCTATGAGCAGTTCTTC. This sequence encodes CASSLDRGYEQFF.

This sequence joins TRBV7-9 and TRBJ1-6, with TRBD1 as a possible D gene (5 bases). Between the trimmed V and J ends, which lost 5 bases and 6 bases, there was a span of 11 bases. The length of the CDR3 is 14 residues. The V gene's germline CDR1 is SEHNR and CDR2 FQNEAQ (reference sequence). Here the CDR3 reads CASSDTGVNSPLHF. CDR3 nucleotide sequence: TGTGCCAGCAGCGATACGGGGGTTAATTCACCCCTCCACTTT. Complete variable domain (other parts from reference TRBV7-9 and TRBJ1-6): DTGVSQNPRHKITKRGQNVTFRCDPISEHNRLYWYRQTLGQGPEFLTYFQNEAQLEKSRLLSDRFSAERPKGSFSTLEIQRTEQGDSAMYLCASSDTGVNSPLHFGNGTRLTVT.

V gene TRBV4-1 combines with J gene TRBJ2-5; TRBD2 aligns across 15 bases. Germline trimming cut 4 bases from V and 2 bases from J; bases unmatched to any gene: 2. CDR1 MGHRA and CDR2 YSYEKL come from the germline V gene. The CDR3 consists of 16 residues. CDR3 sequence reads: CASSLGLAGGQETQYF. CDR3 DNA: TGCGCCAGCAGCCTAGGACTAGCGGGGGGGCAAGAGACCCAGTACTTC.

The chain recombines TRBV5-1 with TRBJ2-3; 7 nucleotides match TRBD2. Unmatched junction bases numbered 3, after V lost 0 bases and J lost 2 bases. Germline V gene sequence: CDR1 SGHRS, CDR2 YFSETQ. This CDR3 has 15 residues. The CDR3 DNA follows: TGCGCCAGCAGCTTGGTGGGGACTAACACAGATACGCAGTATTTT. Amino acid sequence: CASSLVGTNTDTQYF.

The CDR3 DNA is TGTGCCAGCAGCCTCAACCAAGAGACCCAGTACTTC. Protein product: CASSLNQETQYF. The chain recombines TRBV7-8 with TRBJ2-5, with unresolved D. V shed 5 bases and J shed 0 bases, with 4 bases lying between them. The CDR3 is 12 amino acids. Germline V gene sequence: CDR1 SGHVS, CDR2 FQNEAQ.

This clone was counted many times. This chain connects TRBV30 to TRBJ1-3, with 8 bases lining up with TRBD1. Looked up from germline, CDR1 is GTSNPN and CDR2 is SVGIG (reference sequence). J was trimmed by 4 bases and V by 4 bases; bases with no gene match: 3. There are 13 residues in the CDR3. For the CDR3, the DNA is TGTGCCTGGAAAGGGACAGGAGGAAACACCATATATTTT. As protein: CAWKGTGGNTIYF.

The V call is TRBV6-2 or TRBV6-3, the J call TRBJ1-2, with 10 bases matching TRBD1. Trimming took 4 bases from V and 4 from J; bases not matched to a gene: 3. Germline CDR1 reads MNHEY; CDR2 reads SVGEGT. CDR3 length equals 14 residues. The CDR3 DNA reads TGTGCCAGCAGTTCCGGGACAGGGGTCTATGGCTACACCTTC. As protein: CASSSGTGVYGYTF.

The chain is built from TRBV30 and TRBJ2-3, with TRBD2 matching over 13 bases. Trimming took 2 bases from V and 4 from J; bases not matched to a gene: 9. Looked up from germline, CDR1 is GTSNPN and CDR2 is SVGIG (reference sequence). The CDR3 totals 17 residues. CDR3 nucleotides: TGTGCCTGGAGTCTCGATAGGACTAGCGGGAGTGCAGATACGCAGTATTTT. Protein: CAWSLDRTSGSADTQYF.

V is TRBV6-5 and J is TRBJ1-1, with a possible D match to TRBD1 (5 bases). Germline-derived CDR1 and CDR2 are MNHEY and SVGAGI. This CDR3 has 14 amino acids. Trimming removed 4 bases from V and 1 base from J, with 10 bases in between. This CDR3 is CASSSTVGNTEAFF. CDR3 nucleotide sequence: TGTGCCAGCAGTTCGACAGTGGGGAACACTGAAGCTTTCTTT.

CDR3 nucleotides: TGCGCCAGCAGCGCCAGCACAGCGGTCTACAATGAGCAGTTCTTC. As protein: CASSASTAVYNEQFF. This rearrangement joins TRBV5-1 to TRBJ2-1, with D maybe TRBD2 (5 bases). CDR1 SGHRS and CDR2 YFSETQ come from the germline V gene. There are 15 residues in the CDR3. The V gene lost 4 bases and the J gene lost 3 bases, with 14 bases spanning the gap. Looking up the rest from reference TRBV5-1 and TRBJ2-1 gives the full variable domain: KAGVTQTPRYLIKTRGQQVTLSCSPISGHRSVSWYQQTPGQGLQFLFEYFSETQRNKGNFPGRFSGRQFSNSRSEMNVSTLELGDSALYLCASSASTAVYNEQFFGPGTRLTVL.

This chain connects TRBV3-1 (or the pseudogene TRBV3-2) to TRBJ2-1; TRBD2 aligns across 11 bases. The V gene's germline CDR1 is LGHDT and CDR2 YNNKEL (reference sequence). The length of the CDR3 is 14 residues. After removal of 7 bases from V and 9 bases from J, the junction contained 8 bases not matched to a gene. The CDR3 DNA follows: TGTGCCAGCACTTCGGGACTAGCGGATAGTGAGCAGTTCTTC. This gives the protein CASTSGLADSEQFF.

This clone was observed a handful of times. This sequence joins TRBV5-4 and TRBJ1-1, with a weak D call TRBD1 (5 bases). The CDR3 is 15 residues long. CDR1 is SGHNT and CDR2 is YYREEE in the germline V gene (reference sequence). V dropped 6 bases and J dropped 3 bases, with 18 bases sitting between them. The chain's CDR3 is CASTFGKGWDTEAFF. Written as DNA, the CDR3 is TGTGCCAGCACTTTTGGGAAGGGGTGGGACACTGAAGCTTTCTTT.

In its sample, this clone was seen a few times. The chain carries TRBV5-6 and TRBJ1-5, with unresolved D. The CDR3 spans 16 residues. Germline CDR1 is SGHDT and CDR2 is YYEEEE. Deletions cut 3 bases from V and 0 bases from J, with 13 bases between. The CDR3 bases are TGTGCCAGCAGCTCAAAGACGGGTTATAGCAATCAGCCCCAGCATTTT. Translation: CASSSKTGYSNQPQHF. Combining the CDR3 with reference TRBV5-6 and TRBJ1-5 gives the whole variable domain DAGVTQSPTHLIKTRGQQVTLRCSPKSGHDTVSWYQQALGQGPQFIFQYYEEEERQRGNFPDRFSGHQFPNYSSELNVNALLLGDSALYLCASSSKTGYSNQPQHFGDGTRLSIL.

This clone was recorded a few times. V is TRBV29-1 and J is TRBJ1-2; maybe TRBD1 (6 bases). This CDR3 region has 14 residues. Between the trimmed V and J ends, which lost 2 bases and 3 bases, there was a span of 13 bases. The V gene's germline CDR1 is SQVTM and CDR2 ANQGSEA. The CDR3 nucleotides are TGCAGCGTTGAAAGGGGGGGGGAGCACTATGGCTACACCTTC. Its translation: CSVERGGEHYGYTF.

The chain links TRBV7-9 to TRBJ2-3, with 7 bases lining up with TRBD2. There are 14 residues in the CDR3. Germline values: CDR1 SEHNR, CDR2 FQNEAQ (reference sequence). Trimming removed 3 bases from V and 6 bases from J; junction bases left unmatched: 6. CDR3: CASSFAGDADTQYF. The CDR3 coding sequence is TGTGCCAGCAGCTTCGCGGGAGACGCGGATACGCAGTATTTT. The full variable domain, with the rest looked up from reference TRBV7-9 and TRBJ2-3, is DTGVSQNPRHKITKRGQNVTFRCDPISEHNRLYWYRQTLGQGPEFLTYFQNEAQLEKSRLLSDRFSAERPKGSFSTLEIQRTEQGDSAMYLCASSFAGDADTQYFGPGTRLTVL.

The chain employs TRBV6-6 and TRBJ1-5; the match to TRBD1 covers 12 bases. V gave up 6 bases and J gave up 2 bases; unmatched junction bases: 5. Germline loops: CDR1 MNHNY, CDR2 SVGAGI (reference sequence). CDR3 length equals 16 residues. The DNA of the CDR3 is TGTGCCAGCAGAGTGGGACAGGGGGCGCGCAATCAGCCCCAGCATTTT. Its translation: CASRVGQGARNQPQHF.

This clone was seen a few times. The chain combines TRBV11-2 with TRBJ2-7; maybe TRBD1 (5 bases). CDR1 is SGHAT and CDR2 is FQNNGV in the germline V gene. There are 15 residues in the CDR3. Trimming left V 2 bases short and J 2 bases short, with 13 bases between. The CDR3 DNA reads TGTGCCAGCAGCTTAAGTAGTCAGGGTCCCTACGAGCAGTACTTC. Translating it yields CASSLSSQGPYEQYF.

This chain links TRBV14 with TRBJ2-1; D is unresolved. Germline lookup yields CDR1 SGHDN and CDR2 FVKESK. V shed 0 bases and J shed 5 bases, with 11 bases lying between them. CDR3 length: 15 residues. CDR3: CASSQEFRAHNEQFF. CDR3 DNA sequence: TGTGCCAGCAGCCAAGAATTCCGCGCCCACAATGAGCAGTTCTTC.

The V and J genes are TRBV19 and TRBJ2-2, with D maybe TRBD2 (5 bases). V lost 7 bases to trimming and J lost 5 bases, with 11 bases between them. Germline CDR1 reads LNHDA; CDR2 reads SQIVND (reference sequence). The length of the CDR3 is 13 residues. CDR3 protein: CASIRGRTGELFF. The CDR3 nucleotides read TGTGCCAGTATCCGGGGTAGGACCGGGGAGCTGTTTTTT.

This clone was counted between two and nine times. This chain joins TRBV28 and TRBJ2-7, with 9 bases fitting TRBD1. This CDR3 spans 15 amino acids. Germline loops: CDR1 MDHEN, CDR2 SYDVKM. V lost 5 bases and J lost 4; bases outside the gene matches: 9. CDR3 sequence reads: CASSRNDRGTYEQYF. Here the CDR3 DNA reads TGTGCCAGCAGTCGCAATGACAGGGGGACGTACGAGCAGTACTTC.

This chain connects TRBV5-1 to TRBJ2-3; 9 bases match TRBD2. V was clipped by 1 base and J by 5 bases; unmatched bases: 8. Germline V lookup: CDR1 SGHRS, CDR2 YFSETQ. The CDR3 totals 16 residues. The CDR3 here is CASSLTRGGALDTQYF. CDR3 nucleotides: TGCGCCAGCAGCTTGACCCGCGGGGGGGCATTAGATACGCAGTATTTT.

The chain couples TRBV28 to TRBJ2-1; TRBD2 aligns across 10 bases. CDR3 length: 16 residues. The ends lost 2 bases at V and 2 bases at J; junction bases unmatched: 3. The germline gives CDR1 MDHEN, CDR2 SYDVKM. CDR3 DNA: TGTGCCAGCAGTTTAATAGGGACTAGCGCCTACAATGAGCAGTTCTTC. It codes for CASSLIGTSAYNEQFF.

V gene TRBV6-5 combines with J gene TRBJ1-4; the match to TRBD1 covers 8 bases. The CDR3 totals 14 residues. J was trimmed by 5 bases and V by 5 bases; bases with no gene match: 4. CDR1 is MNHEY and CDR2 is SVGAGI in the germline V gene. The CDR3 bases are TGTGCCAGCAGTCGAGGGACAGGAAATGAAAAACTGTTTTTT. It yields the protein CASSRGTGNEKLFF.

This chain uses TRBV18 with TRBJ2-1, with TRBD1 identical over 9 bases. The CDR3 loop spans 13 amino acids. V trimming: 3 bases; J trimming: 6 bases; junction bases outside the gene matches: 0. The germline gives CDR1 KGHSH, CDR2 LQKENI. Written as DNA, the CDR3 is TGTGCCAGCTCACCGGGACAGGGCAATGAGCAGTTCTTC. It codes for CASSPGQGNEQFF.

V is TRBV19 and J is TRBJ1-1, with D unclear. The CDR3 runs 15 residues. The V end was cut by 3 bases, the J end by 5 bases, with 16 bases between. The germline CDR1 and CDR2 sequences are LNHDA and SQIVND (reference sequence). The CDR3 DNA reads TGTGCCAGTAGTATCCCCGCCTCCGGTGTTACTGAAGCTTTCTTT. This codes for CASSIPASGVTEAFF.

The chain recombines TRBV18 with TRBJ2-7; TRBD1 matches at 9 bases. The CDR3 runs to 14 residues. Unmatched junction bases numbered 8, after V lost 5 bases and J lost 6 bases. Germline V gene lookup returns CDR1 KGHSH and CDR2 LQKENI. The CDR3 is CASSTGTGSGEQYF. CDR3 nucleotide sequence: TGTGCCAGCTCAACCGGGACAGGGTCTGGCGAGCAGTACTTC.